One and the same sample provided the 13 T cell receptor beta chains below, sequenced in a study of metastatic and nonmetastatic thyroid tumors. TCRdb ran MiXCR on the PCR reads. Of roughly 30,000 clones listed, about 24% were seen once; the top ten hold about 15%. Nobody among the patients had been given any treatment before thyroid surgery. The sequencing sample was made of blood. These receptor sequences come from a female donor with papillary thyroid cancer or a benign thyroid nodule (not recorded which). Some clones in this sample may be carry-over from other donors' samples.

This chain links TRBV5-1 with TRBJ2-1; no clear D. Germline lookup yields CDR1 SGHRS and CDR2 YFSETQ. Trimming removed 0 bases at V and 4 bases at J, with 8 bases between. The CDR3 runs to 14 residues. The CDR3 DNA reads as TGCGCCAGCAGCTTGGTGTCGGTATACAATGAGCAGTTCTTC. This encodes CASSLVSVYNEQFF. The full variable domain, in which reference TRBV5-1 and TRBJ2-1 provide the parts outside the CDR3, is KAGVTQTPRYLIKTRGQQVTLSCSPISGHRSVSWYQQTPGQGLQFLFEYFSETQRNKGNFPGRFSGRQFSNSRSEMNVSTLELGDSALYLCASSLVSVYNEQFFGPGTRLTVL.

The rearrangement joins TRBV15 to TRBJ2-2, with a possible D match to TRBD2 (6 bases). Looked up from germline, CDR1 is LNHNV and CDR2 is YYDKDF (reference sequence). Trimming left V 6 bases short and J 1 base short, with 18 bases between. The CDR3 has 17 amino acids. CDR3 sequence: CATSPNPGLMNTGELFF. The CDR3 bases are TGTGCCACCAGTCCAAACCCGGGACTGATGAACACCGGGGAGCTGTTTTTT.

The gene calls are TRBV28 and TRBJ2-7; D might be TRBD1 or TRBD2, each matching 5 bases. This CDR3 is 13 amino acids long. The ends were cut back, 7 bases at V and 4 bases at J, with 14 bases in the middle. Germline CDR1 MDHEN, CDR2 SYDVKM. CDR3 sequence reads: CASNLPGSYEQYF. CDR3 bases: TGTGCCAGCAACCTCCCAGGGAGTTACGAGCAGTACTTC. Variable domain in full (rest from reference TRBV28 and TRBJ2-7): DVKVTQSSRYLVKRTGEKVFLECVQDMDHENMFWYRQDPGLGLRLIYFSYDVKMKEKGDIPEGYSVSREKKERFSLILESASTNQTSMYLCASNLPGSYEQYFGPGTRLTVT.

This clone was picked up a small number of times. The chain joins TRBV10-2 to TRBJ2-1; 14 nucleotides align to TRBD2. This CDR3 comprises 15 residues. V was pared by 4 bases and J by 7 bases, with 3 bases of the junction left unmatched. Germline V gene data show CDR1 as WSHSY and CDR2 as SAAADI. The CDR3, as DNA: TGCGCCAGCAGTGGTGGACTAGCGGGGGGAAATGAGCAGTTCTTC. The encoded protein is CASSGGLAGGNEQFF.

V and J are TRBV13 and TRBJ2-7, with TRBD2 matching over 10 bases. This CDR3 region has 21 residues. Germline V lookup: CDR1 PRHDT, CDR2 FYEKMQ (reference sequence). After removal of 5 bases from V and 3 bases from J, the junction contained 25 bases not matched to a gene. CDR3 residues: CASSEDRFRGLAAMSFYEQYF. The CDR3 region has the DNA TGTGCCAGCAGCGAGGACAGGTTTAGAGGACTAGCGGCAATGAGTTTCTACGAGCAGTACTTC.

The DNA of the CDR3 is TGTGCCAGCAGTGAGGACCTCAAGGACACTGAAGCTTTCTTT. The encoded protein is CASSEDLKDTEAFF. The chain combines TRBV6-1 with TRBJ1-1; D gene uncertain. Germline V gene sequence: CDR1 MNHNS, CDR2 SASEGT. Trimming cost V 3 bases and J 3 bases, with 11 bases left between them. This CDR3 has 14 amino acids.

There are many counts of this clone. The sample carries other DNA sequences with the same CDR3. The chain combines TRBV7-9 with TRBJ2-7, with a weak D call TRBD2 (5 bases). Per the germline V gene, CDR1 is SEHNR and CDR2 is FQNEAQ (reference sequence). This CDR3 comprises 12 residues. Deletions cut 5 bases from V and 4 bases from J, with 9 bases between. Written as DNA, the CDR3 is TGTGCCAGCAGCCCTACTAGTTACGAGCAGTACTTC. This encodes CASSPTSYEQYF.

This clone was observed at least ten times. This chain uses TRBV30 with TRBJ2-5, with D perhaps matching TRBD1 (5 bases). Germline CDR1 reads GTSNPN; CDR2 reads SVGIG (reference sequence). The CDR3 has 14 amino acids. The germline V and J ends were trimmed by 4 bases and 2 bases, with 14 bases remaining between them. The CDR3 DNA reads TGTGCCTGGACTAAGGGGCTTAAACAAGAGACCCAGTACTTC. Translating gives CAWTKGLKQETQYF.

By proportion, this clone is medium-sized (0.01 to 0.1%). This chain uses TRBV6-5 with TRBJ2-7, with a possible D match to TRBD1 (5 bases). CDR3 length equals 17 residues. Per the germline V gene, CDR1 is MNHEY and CDR2 is SVGAGI. V was clipped by 2 bases and J by 7 bases, with 24 bases between them. CDR3 sequence reads: CASSYTGVGLGRREQYF. CDR3 DNA: TGTGCCAGCAGTTACACCGGTGTGGGGCTAGGGCGGCGGGAGCAGTACTTC.

This chain uses TRBV30 with TRBJ1-6; no firm D call. Germline lookup yields CDR1 GTSNPN and CDR2 SVGIG (reference sequence). The CDR3 has 13 amino acids. Trimming cost V 3 bases and J 4 bases, with 7 bases left between them. The CDR3 sequence is CAWRGRYNSPLHF. The CDR3 bases are TGTGCCTGGAGAGGACGGTATAATTCACCCCTCCACTTT. The full variable domain, in which reference TRBV30 and TRBJ1-6 provide the parts outside the CDR3, is SQTIHQWPATLVQPVGSPLSLECTVEGTSNPNLYWYRQAAGRGLQLLFYSVGIGQISSEVPQNLSASRPQDRQFILSSKKLLLSDSGFYLCAWRGRYNSPLHFGNGTRLTVT.

This clone was detected only a few times. The chain couples TRBV2 to TRBJ2-3; no firm D call. V was trimmed by 5 bases and J by 0 bases, leaving 12 bases between them. In germline, CDR1 is SNHLY, CDR2 FYNNEI. The CDR3 runs 15 residues. In DNA form, the CDR3 reads TGTGCCAGCAGTTCCCCGGTACTCAGCACAGATACGCAGTATTTT. It is translated as CASSSPVLSTDTQYF.

Turning to this clone: A read error may account for a junction end that differs from germline. The J gene is TRBJ2-3, the V gene TRBV20-1; D is possibly TRBD2 (6 bases). This CDR3 has 16 residues. Germline CDR1 and CDR2: DFQATT and SNEGSKA (reference sequence). Here the CDR3 reads CSAPPSAKGYTDTRYF. CDR3 sequence (DNA): TGCAGTGCTCCCCCTAGCGCAAAAGGGTACACAGATACGCGGTATTTT.

This clone was seen only a few times. V is TRBV10-3 and J is TRBJ2-1; the match to TRBD2 covers 7 bases. CDR3 length: 15 amino acids. Germline V gene lookup returns CDR1 ENHRY and CDR2 SYGVKD. The V gene end was trimmed by 4 bases and the J gene end by 6 bases; junction bases not matched to a gene: 9. Here the CDR3 DNA reads TGTGCCATCAGTGTTTTCGGGGGAGGGATCAATGAGCAGTTCTTC. It is translated as CAISVFGGGINEQFF.